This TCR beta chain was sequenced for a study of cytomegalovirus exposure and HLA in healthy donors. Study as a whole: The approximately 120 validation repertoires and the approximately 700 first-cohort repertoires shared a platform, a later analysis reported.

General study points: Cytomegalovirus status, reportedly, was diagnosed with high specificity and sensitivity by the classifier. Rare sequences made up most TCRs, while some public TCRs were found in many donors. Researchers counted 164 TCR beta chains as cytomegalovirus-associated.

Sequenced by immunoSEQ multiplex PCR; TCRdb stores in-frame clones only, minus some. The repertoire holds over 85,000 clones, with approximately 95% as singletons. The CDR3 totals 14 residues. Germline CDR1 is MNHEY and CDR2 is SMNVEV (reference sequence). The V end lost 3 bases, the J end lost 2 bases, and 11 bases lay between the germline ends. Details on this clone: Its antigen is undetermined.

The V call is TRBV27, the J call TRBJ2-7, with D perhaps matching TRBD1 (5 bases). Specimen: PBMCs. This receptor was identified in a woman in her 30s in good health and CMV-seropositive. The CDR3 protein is CASSLAGYPYEQYF. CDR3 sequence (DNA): TGTGCCAGCAGTTTGGCAGGGTACCCCTACGAGCAGTACTTC.